The 2 T cell receptor beta chains listed next were all sequenced from one sample in a study of early T cells in non-severe SARS-CoV-2 infection. MiXCR was run by TCRdb on the 5' RACE reads, yielding one entry per CDR3 protein. The table shows approximately 70,000 distinct CDR3 sequences, with approximately 13% occurring only once. Sequenced input: whole blood. The receptors come from an adult who was a healthcare worker with PCR-confirmed SARS-CoV-2 infection or an uninfected control (not recorded which).

This clonotype was recorded a few times. The chain carries TRBV11-2 and TRBJ1-1; D remains ambiguous. Trimming cost V 3 bases and J 11 bases, with 13 bases left between them. Germline V CDR1 and CDR2: SGHAT, FQNNGV. This CDR3 contains 12 residues. Here the CDR3 reads CASSFRGNRAFF. CDR3 nucleotides: TGTGCCAGCAGCTTTAGAGGTAATCGTGCTTTCTTT.

This clonotype turned up a few times. The chain links TRBV6-1 to TRBJ1-2; a weak D match, TRBD1 (5 bases). This CDR3 has 16 amino acids. The germline CDR1 and CDR2 sequences are MNHNS and SASEGT. Trimming stripped 0 bases from V and 7 bases from J, with 18 bases between. CDR3 sequence reads: CASSEAHRRQFGGYTF. The CDR3 DNA follows: TGTGCCAGCAGTGAAGCCCACCGCCGACAGTTCGGTGGCTACACCTTC.